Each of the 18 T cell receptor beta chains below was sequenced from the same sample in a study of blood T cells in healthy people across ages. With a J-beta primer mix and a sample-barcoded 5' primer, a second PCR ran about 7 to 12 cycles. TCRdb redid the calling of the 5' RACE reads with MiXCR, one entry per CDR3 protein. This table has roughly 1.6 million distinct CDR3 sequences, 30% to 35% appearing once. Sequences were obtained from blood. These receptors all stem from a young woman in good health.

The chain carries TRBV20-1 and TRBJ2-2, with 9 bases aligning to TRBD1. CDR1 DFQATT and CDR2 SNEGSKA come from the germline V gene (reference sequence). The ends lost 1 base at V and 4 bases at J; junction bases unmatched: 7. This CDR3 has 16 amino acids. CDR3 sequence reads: CSARGGTGRSTGELFF. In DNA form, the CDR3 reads TGCAGTGCTAGAGGTGGGACAGGGAGAAGCACCGGGGAGCTGTTTTTT.

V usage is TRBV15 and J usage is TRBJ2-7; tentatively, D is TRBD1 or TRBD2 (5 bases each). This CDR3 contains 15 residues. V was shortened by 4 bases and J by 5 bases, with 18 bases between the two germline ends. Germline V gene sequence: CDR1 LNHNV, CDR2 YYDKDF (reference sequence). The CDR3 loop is CATSIPGTLNHEQYF. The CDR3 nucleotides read TGTGCCACCAGCATACCCGGGACCCTAAACCACGAGCAGTACTTC.

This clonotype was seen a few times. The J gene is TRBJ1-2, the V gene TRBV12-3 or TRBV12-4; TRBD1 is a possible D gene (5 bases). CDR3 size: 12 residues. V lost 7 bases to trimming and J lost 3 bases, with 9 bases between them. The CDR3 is CASMGLDYGYTF. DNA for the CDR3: TGTGCCAGCATGGGGCTCGACTATGGCTACACCTTC.

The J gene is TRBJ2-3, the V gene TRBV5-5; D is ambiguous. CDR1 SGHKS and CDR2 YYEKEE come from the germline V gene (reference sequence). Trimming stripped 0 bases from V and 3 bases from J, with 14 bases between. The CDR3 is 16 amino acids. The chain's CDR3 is CASSLGSASRTDTQYF. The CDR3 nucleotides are TGTGCCAGCAGCTTGGGGTCAGCATCTCGGACAGATACGCAGTATTTT. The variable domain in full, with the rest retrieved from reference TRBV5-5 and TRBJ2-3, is DAGVTQSPTHLIKTRGQQVTLRCSPISGHKSVSWYQQVLGQGPQFIFQYYEKEERGRGNFPDRFSARQFPNYSSELNVNALLLGDSALYLCASSLGSASRTDTQYFGPGTRLTVL.

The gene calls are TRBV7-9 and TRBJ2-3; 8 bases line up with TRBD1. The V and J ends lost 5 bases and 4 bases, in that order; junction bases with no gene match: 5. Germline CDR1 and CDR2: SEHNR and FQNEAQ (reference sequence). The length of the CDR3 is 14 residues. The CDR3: CASSRQGWSDTQYF. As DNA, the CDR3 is TGTGCCAGCAGCCGACAGGGGTGGTCAGATACGCAGTATTTT. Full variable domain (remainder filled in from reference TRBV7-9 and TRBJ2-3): DTGVSQNPRHKITKRGQNVTFRCDPISEHNRLYWYRQTLGQGPEFLTYFQNEAQLEKSRLLSDRFSAERPKGSFSTLEIQRTEQGDSAMYLCASSRQGWSDTQYFGPGTRLTVL.

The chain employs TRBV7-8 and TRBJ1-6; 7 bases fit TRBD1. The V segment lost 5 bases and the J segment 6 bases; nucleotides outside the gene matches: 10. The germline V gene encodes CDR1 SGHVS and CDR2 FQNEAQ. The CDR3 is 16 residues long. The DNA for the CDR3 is TGTGCCAGCAGCAGTACACAGGGGCTAGCTAATTCACCCCTCCACTTT. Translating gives CASSSTQGLANSPLHF.

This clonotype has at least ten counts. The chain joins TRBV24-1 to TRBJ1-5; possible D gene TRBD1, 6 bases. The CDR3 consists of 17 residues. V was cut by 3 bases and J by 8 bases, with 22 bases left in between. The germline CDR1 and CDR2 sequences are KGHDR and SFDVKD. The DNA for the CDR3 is TGTGCCACCAGTGATACTGAAACCGGGACACAAATCAAGCCCCAGCATTTT. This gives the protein CATSDTETGTQIKPQHF.

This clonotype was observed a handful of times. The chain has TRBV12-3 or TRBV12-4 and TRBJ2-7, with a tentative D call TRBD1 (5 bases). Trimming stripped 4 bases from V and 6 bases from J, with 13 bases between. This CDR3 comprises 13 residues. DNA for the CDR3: TGTGCCAGCAGTTACATGGGGCACGGCGAGCAGTACTTC. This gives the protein CASSYMGHGEQYF.

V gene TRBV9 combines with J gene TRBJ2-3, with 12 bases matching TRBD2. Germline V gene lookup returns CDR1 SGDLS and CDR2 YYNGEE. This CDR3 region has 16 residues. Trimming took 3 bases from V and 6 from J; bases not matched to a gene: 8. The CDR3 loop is CASSESSGGVKDTQYF. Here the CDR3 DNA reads TGTGCCAGCAGCGAATCTAGCGGGGGGGTGAAGGATACGCAGTATTTT.

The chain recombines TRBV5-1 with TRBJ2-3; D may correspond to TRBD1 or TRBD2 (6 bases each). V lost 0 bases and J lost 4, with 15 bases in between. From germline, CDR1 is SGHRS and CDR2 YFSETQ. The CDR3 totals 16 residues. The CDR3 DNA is TGCGCCAGCAGCTTGGCCGAGACTAGGGGGTCAGATACGCAGTATTTT. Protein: CASSLAETRGSDTQYF.

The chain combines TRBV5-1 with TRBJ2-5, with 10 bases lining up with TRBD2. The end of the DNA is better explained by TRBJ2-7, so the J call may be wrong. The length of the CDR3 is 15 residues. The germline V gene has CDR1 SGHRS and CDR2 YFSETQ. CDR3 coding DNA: TGCGCCAGCAGCCCCGGTTTAGCGGGAGGCCCCGAGCAGTACTTC. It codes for CASSPGLAGGPEQYF.

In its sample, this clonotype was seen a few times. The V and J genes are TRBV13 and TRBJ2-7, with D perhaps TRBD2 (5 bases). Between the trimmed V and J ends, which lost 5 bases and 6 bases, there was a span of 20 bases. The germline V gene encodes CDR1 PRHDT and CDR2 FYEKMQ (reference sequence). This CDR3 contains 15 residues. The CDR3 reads CASSPRGPVVFEQYF. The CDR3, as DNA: TGTGCCAGCAGCCCCCGAGGGCCCGTAGTCTTCGAGCAGTACTTC.

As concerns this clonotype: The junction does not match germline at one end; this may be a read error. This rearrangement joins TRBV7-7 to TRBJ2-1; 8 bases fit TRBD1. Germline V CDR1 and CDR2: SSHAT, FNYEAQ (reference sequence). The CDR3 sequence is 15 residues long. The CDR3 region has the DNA TGTGACAGCAGCCCCGGACAGGGTACCTACAATGAGCAGTTCTTC. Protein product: CDSSPGQGTYNEQFF.

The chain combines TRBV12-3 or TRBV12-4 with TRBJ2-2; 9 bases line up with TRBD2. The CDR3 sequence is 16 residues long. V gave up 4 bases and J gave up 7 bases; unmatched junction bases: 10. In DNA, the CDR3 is TGTGCCAGCAGTTACCTAGGCGGGGGGGCTGGCGGGGAGCTGTTTTTT. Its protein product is CASSYLGGGAGGELFF.

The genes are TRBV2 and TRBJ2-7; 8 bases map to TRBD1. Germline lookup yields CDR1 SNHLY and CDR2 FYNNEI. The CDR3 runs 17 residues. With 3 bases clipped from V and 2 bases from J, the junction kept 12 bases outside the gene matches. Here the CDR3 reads CASSDFHRDRYTYEQYF. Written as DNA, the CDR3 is TGTGCCAGCAGTGACTTTCACCGGGACAGGTACACCTACGAGCAGTACTTC.

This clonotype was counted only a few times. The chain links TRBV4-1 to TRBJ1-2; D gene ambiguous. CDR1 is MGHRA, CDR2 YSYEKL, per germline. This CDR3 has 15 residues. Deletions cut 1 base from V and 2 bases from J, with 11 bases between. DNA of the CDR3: TGCGCCAGCAGCCAAGTCGACATTACGAACTATGGCTACACCTTC. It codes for CASSQVDITNYGYTF.

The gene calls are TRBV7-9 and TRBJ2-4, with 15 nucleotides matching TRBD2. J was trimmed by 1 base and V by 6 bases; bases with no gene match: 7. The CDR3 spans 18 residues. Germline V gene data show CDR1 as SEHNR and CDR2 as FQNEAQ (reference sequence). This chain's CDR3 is CASSLWTSGGAAKNIQYF. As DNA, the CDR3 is TGTGCCAGCAGTCTATGGACTAGCGGGGGGGCCGCCAAAAACATTCAGTACTTC.

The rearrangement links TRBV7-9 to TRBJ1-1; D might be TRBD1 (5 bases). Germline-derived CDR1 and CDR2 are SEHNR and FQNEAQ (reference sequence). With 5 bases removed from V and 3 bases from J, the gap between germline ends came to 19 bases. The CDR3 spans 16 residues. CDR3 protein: CASSGGPGLFHTEAFF. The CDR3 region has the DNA TGTGCCAGCAGCGGAGGACCGGGACTCTTCCACACTGAAGCTTTCTTT.